Listed below are T cell receptor beta chains from one sample, sequenced in a study of blood T cell repertoires in COVID-19. Only in-frame clones appear in the TCRdb table, and some are missing; sequencing was by immunoSEQ multiplex PCR. The sample includes 450,000 or so clones, nearly 90% of them seen just once. The sequencing sample was made of peripheral blood. The receptor set was obtained from a man between 18 and 35 years old with COVID-19, enrolled during active disease. Each CDR3 is given with its conserved first and last residue. The order of the fields is V gene, clone size, D gene, J gene, CDR3 protein, CDR3 DNA. A D gene is named only where the DNA matches it firmly. The size of a clone is reported for some rows only, either as once, few or many, or as a class for expanded clones.

>TRBV13|NA|TRBD1|TRBJ2-5
CASSHQGARETQYF
TGTGCCAGCAGCCATCAGGGGGCGCGGGAGACCCAGTACTTC
>TRBV7-6|once|NA|TRBJ2-1
CASSLAGDVSDEQFF
TGTGCCAGCAGCTTAGCGGGAGACGTGAGCGATGAGCAGTTCTTC
>TRBV19|few|TRBD1|TRBJ1-1
CASSRRTGEHAFF
TGTGCCAGTAGCCGACGGACAGGAGAGCATGCTTTCTTT
>TRBV2|NA|NA|TRBJ2-7
CASSDRETYEQYF
TGTGCCAGCAGTGATAGAGAAACCTACGAGCAGTACTTC
>TRBV27|NA|NA|TRBJ1-5
CASSQQGLSQPQHF
TGTGCCAGCAGTCAACAGGGTCTGAGCCAGCCCCAGCATTTT
>TRBV10-1|few|NA|TRBJ2-3
CASSNRQDNTDTQYF
TGCGCCAGCAGTAACCGACAGGACAACACAGATACGCAGTATTTT
>TRBV19|NA|NA|TRBJ2-4
CASTLPRVGKAKNIQYF
TGTGCCAGTACCCTCCCACGGGTAGGAAAAGCCAAAAACATTCAGTACTTC
>TRBV6-5|NA|NA|TRBJ2-1
CASSFYAGRQFF
TGTGCCAGCAGTTTCTACGCGGGACGGCAGTTCTTC
>TRBV7-9|NA|TRBD1|TRBJ1-3
CASSWTGAGNTIYF
TGTGCCAGCAGCTGGACAGGGGCGGGAAACACCATATATTTT
>TRBV29-1|once|NA|TRBJ1-3
CSVETGSGNTIYF
TGCAGCGTTGAAACCGGTTCTGGAAACACCATATATTTT
>TRBV6-1|NA|NA|TRBJ1-4
CASSEFGSRGENEKLFF
TGTGCCAGCAGTGAATTTGGGAGCAGGGGTGAGAATGAAAAACTGTTTTTT
>TRBV5-8|NA|TRBD1|TRBJ2-1
CASSLIIGTGDFNEQFF
TGTGCCAGCAGCTTGATCATAGGGACAGGGGATTTCAATGAGCAGTTCTTC
>TRBV18|NA|TRBD2|TRBJ2-3
CASSITGTRATDTQYF
TGTGCCAGCTCGATTACCGGGACTAGGGCCACAGATACGCAGTATTTT
>TRBV1|once|NA|TRBJ1-2
CTSSHCNGQGQGTPVYGYTF
TGCACCAGCAGCCATTGTAACGGGCAGGGACAGGGAACCCCTGTCTATGGCTACACCTTC
>TRBV10-2|once|NA|TRBJ2-3
CATSGEGTDTQYF
TGCGCCACCTCCGGGGAGGGCACAGATACGCAGTATTTT
>TRBV2|NA|NA|TRBJ2-7
CASTTVGDYEQYF
TGTGCCAGCACTACCGTCGGGGACTACGAGCAGTACTTC
>TRBV29-1|once|NA|TRBJ2-7
CSVVVYLSSYEQYF
TGCAGCGTGGTAGTCTACTTGAGCTCCTACGAGCAGTACTTC
>TRBV23-1|NA|TRBD2|TRBJ2-1
CASSQGGLAGEDNEQFF
TGCGCCAGCAGTCAAGGGGGACTAGCGGGGGAAGACAATGAGCAGTTCTTC
>TRBV19|NA|NA|TRBJ1-1
CASSPGTEAFF
TGTGCCAGTAGTCCTGGGACAGAAGCTTTCTTT
>TRBV19|NA|TRBD1|TRBJ2-7
CASSPDRGGYEQYF
TGTGCCAGTAGTCCTGACAGGGGTGGTTACGAGCAGTACTTC
>TRBV10-2|NA|TRBD1|TRBJ1-5
CASSETGGDNQPQHF
TGCGCCAGCAGTGAAACAGGGGGAGATAATCAGCCCCAGCATTTT
>TRBV2|NA|NA|TRBJ2-1
CASIGSTGITHNEQFF
TGTGCCAGCATAGGTTCCACCGGGATAACTCACAATGAGCAGTTCTTC
>TRBV10-1|NA|TRBD2|TRBJ2-1
CASSDWREAPGEQFF
TGCGCCAGCAGTGATTGGCGGGAGGCCCCCGGCGAGCAGTTCTTC
>TRBV5-8|NA|NA|TRBJ1-6
CASSLAQNSPLHF
TGTGCCAGCAGCTTGGCCCAGAATTCACCCCTCCACTTT
>TRBV6-5|NA|TRBD2|TRBJ2-3
CASSSLAGGTDTQYF
TGTGCCAGCAGCTCCCTAGCGGGGGGCACAGATACGCAGTATTTT
>TRBV18|NA|TRBD1|TRBJ1-6
CASSPGQGGFNSPLHF
TGTGCCAGCTCACCAGGACAGGGGGGTTTTAATTCACCCCTCCACTTT
>TRBV2|NA|TRBD1|TRBJ1-2
CASSYRGGYTF
TGTGCCAGCAGTTACAGGGGTGGCTACACCTTC
>TRBV5-8|once|TRBD2|TRBJ2-3
CASSSTSGGYSTDTQYF
TGTGCCAGCAGCTCTACGAGCGGGGGGTATAGCACAGATACGCAGTATTTT
>TRBV12-3/TRBV12-4|NA|NA|TRBJ2-1
CASSSLVGIEQFF
TGTGCCAGCAGTTCCCTAGTGGGTATCGAGCAGTTCTTC
>TRBV2|NA|TRBD1|TRBJ1-1
CASTADRVGTEAFF
TGTGCCAGCACCGCAGACAGGGTGGGTACTGAAGCTTTCTTT
>TRBV10-1|NA|NA|TRBJ2-3
CASATGSTDTQYF
TGCGCCAGCGCCACGGGGAGCACAGATACGCAGTATTTT
>TRBV7-8|NA|TRBD2|TRBJ2-7
CASSPRTSGGEQYF
TGTGCCAGCAGCCCTAGGACTAGCGGGGGCGAGCAGTACTTC
>TRBV10-3|few|NA|TRBJ2-2
CAISPGANTGELFF
TGTGCCATCAGCCCAGGGGCCAACACCGGGGAGCTGTTTTTT
>TRBV5-1|NA|TRBD2|TRBJ2-2
CASSLEGTRSRELFF
TGCGCCAGCAGCTTGGAAGGGACTAGATCTAGGGAGCTGTTTTTT
>TRBV2|NA|NA|TRBJ2-1
CASILEDEQFF
TGTGCCAGCATTTTAGAGGATGAGCAGTTCTTC
>TRBV16|NA|TRBD2|TRBJ2-7
CASSQGAGGAVSF
TGTGCCAGCAGCCAGGGAGCGGGAGGCGCCGTGTCCTTC
>TRBV24-1|NA|NA|TRBJ2-1
CATSGHRVNDEQFF
TGTGCCACCAGTGGCCACAGGGTGAACGATGAGCAGTTCTTC
>TRBV6-4|NA|NA|TRBJ2-1
CASPSTGYNEQFF
TGTGCCAGCCCTTCCACAGGGTACAATGAGCAGTTCTTC
>TRBV27|NA|TRBD2|TRBJ2-1
CASSSLGAGGLEQFF
TGTGCCAGCAGTTCCCTCGGGGCGGGAGGTCTTGAGCAGTTCTTC
>TRBV29-1|NA|TRBD1|TRBJ1-4
CSVSGGYGKLFF
TGCAGCGTCTCAGGGGGGTATGGAAAACTGTTTTTT
>TRBV29-1|NA|NA|TRBJ1-3
CSVVGRLSGNTIYF
TGCAGCGTTGTTGGGCGTCTCTCTGGAAACACCATATATTTT
>TRBV24-1|once|NA|TRBJ1-1
CATRSHMNTEAFF
TGTGCCACCAGGTCACACATGAACACTGAAGCTTTCTTT
>TRBV24-1|NA|TRBD1|TRBJ2-1
CATSRQGFGNEQFF
TGTGCCACCAGTAGACAGGGGTTCGGCAATGAGCAGTTCTTC
>TRBV5-1|NA|TRBD1|TRBJ1-5
CASSPGQEDQPQHF
TGCGCCAGCAGCCCGGGACAGGAGGATCAGCCCCAGCATTTT
>TRBV5-4|NA|TRBD1|TRBJ2-1
CASSFGQGYEQFF
TGTGCCAGCAGCTTCGGACAGGGTTATGAGCAGTTCTTC